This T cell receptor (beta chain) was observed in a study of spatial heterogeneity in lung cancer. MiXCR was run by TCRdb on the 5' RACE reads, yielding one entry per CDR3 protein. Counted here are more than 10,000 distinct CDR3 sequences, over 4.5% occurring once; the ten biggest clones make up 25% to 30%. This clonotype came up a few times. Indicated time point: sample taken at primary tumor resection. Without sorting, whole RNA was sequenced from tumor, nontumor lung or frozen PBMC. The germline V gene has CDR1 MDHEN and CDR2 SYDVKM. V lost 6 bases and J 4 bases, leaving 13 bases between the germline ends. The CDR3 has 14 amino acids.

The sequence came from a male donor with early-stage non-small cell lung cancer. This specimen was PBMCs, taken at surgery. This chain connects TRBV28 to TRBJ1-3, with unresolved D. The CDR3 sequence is CASSPAGSGNTIYF. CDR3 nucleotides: TGTGCCAGCAGCCCCGCGGGATCCGGAAACACCATATATTTT.